The text below deals with one T cell receptor beta chain. What it recognizes is unknown. The V gene's germline CDR1 is MNHEY and CDR2 SMNVEV (reference sequence). The length of the CDR3 is 14 residues. V lost 4 bases to trimming and J lost 2 bases, with 9 bases between them. These data come from a study of T-cell memory formation after mild COVID-19. Sample barcodes and UMIs were carried by the TCR alpha and TCR beta cDNA libraries that 5'RACE generated with constant-segment primers. TCRdb recomputed calls from the 5' RACE reads with MiXCR, one row per CDR3 protein. This table holds 190,000 or so distinct CDR3 sequences, over 20% found once. Study observations and caveats: Proof of SARS-CoV-2 specificity was absent for the second-wave clones that crested on day 37. Clones which contracted sat mainly in CM and EM if CD4+, and in EMRA if CD8+. Pre-infection memory contained some responding clones, which suggested that cross-reactive memory had joined.

The sequencing sample was made of PBMCs or a T cell subset sorted from them (not recorded which). V gene TRBV27 combines with J gene TRBJ1-3; no reliable D call. The clonotype originates from an adult woman who had mild COVID-19 (a few samples of this study predate the infection). Cell type and time point are not known. In DNA form, the CDR3 reads TGTGCCAGCAGTTCCGACCTGACTGGAAACACCATATATTTT. Translating gives CASSSDLTGNTIYF.